The next 12 T cell receptor beta chains were all read from a single sample in a study of blood T cell repertoires in COVID-19. Clones were read by immunoSEQ multiplex PCR, and TCRdb kept only the in-frame ones, dropping some. The sample carries under 350,000 clones, 80% to 90% recorded once. The specimen was PBMCs or T cells enriched from blood (not recorded which). All receptors come from a woman between 40 and 50 years old with acute COVID-19.

V is TRBV7-8 and J is TRBJ2-7; D call uncertain. With 1 base removed from V and 0 bases from J, the gap between germline ends came to 10 bases. The CDR3 extends over 15 amino acids. In germline, CDR1 is SGHVS, CDR2 FQNEAQ. The CDR3, as DNA: TGTGCCAGCAGCTTAGGTCCCGACTCCTCCTACGAGCAGTACTTC. This translates into CASSLGPDSSYEQYF. The full variable domain, in which reference TRBV7-8 and TRBJ2-7 provide the parts outside the CDR3, is GAGVSQSPRYKVAKRGQDVALRCDPISGHVSLFWYQQALGQGPEFLTYFQNEAQLDKSGLPSDRFFAERPEGSVSTLKIQRTQQEDSAVYLCASSLGPDSSYEQYFGPGTRLTVT.

This chain uses TRBV2 with TRBJ1-2; 8 bases line up with TRBD1. Trimming cost V 5 bases and J 4 bases; bases outside gene matches: 9. Germline values: CDR1 SNHLY, CDR2 FYNNEI. This CDR3 contains 15 residues. The CDR3 bases are TGTGCCAGCAGTTTATTTATAGGACAGGGCTATGGCTACACCTTC. Its translation: CASSLFIGQGYGYTF.

The rearrangement joins TRBV4-1 to TRBJ1-3; perhaps TRBD1 as D (6 bases). Germline loops: CDR1 MGHRA, CDR2 YSYEKL. With 2 bases removed from V and 2 bases from J, the gap between germline ends came to 19 bases. The CDR3 loop spans 18 amino acids. The CDR3 nucleotides read TGCGCCAGCAGCCAACAACCCCTGGGGACATTGGCTGGAAACACCATATATTTT. Its protein is CASSQQPLGTLAGNTIYF.

The rearrangement uses TRBV5-5 and TRBJ1-2; possible D gene TRBD1, 6 bases. The CDR3 has 13 amino acids. The V gene's germline CDR1 is SGHKS and CDR2 YYEKEE (reference sequence). V was trimmed by 0 bases and J by 8 bases, leaving 11 bases between them. CDR3 protein: CASSLGQVGGYTF. For the CDR3, the DNA is TGTGCCAGCAGCTTGGGACAGGTCGGGGGCTACACCTTC.

The chain's CDR3 is CASCQGGSGNTIYF. The CDR3 DNA follows: TGTGCCAGCTGCCAGGGGGGCTCTGGAAACACCATATATTTT. V and J are TRBV2 and TRBJ1-3; 7 bases are a match to TRBD1. With 8 bases clipped from V and 0 bases from J, the junction kept 4 bases outside the gene matches. The germline V gene encodes CDR1 SNHLY and CDR2 FYNNEI. CDR3 length: 14 residues.

The CDR3: CASSGQGGYGYTF. CDR3 in DNA: TGTGCCAGCAGTGGGCAGGGTGGATATGGCTACACCTTC. The chain is built from TRBV12-3 or TRBV12-4 and TRBJ1-2; possibly TRBD1 for D (5 bases). The CDR3 is 13 amino acids. Between the trimmed V and J ends, which lost 5 bases and 5 bases, there was a span of 12 bases.

V and J are TRBV28 and TRBJ1-2; the match to TRBD1 covers 9 bases. The V and J ends lost 7 bases and 4 bases, in that order; junction bases with no gene match: 4. CDR1 and CDR2 from the germline V gene are MDHEN and SYDVKM. The CDR3 totals 13 residues. CDR3 loop: CASTATGGYGYTF. The CDR3 DNA reads TGTGCCAGCACCGCGACAGGGGGCTATGGCTACACCTTC.

The gene calls are TRBV6-5 and TRBJ2-3; 8 bases map to TRBD2. The germline V gene encodes CDR1 MNHEY and CDR2 SVGAGI. This CDR3 region has 15 residues. J lost 0 bases, V lost 6 bases, and 5 bases had no gene match. CDR3 in amino acids: CASRIVAGSTDTQYF. The CDR3 region has the DNA TGTGCCAGCAGAATAGTAGCGGGAAGCACAGATACGCAGTATTTT.

This rearrangement joins TRBV11-2 to TRBJ2-1; 7 bases are shared with TRBD1. The CDR3 loop spans 16 amino acids. Per the germline V gene, CDR1 is SGHAT and CDR2 is FQNNGV. J lost 0 bases, V lost 6 bases, and 8 bases had no gene match. The CDR3 is CASSLDRPSSYNEQFF. For the CDR3, the DNA is TGTGCCAGCAGTTTGGACAGGCCGAGCTCCTACAATGAGCAGTTCTTC.

This clone was observed a few times. V and J are TRBV30 and TRBJ2-3; 14 bases map to TRBD2. The ends lost 4 bases at V and 1 base at J; junction bases unmatched: 13. The germline gives CDR1 GTSNPN, CDR2 SVGIG (reference sequence). The CDR3 is 19 amino acids. This CDR3 is CAWTTKGLAGVGGTDTQYF. The CDR3 coding sequence is TGTGCCTGGACCACTAAGGGACTAGCGGGAGTAGGTGGCACAGATACGCAGTATTTT.

The V gene is TRBV5-6, the J gene TRBJ2-5; maybe TRBD2 (6 bases). CDR1 is SGHDT and CDR2 is YYEEEE in the germline V gene. The CDR3 runs to 17 residues. Trimming pared 4 bases from V and 2 bases from J, leaving 21 bases between. CDR3 in amino acids: CASSPPRLDLFQETQYF. The CDR3 bases are TGTGCCAGCAGCCCCCCGAGACTAGACCTGTTTCAAGAGACCCAGTACTTC.

The chain joins TRBV21-1 to TRBJ1-1; the DNA was not compared with TRBD1, the D call given in the table. TRBV21-1 is a pseudogene. The CDR3 loop spans 15 amino acids. CDR3 in DNA: TGTGCCAGCAGCACCCGGGACAGAGGCATGACTGAAGCTTTCTTT. Translating it yields CASSTRDRGMTEAFF.